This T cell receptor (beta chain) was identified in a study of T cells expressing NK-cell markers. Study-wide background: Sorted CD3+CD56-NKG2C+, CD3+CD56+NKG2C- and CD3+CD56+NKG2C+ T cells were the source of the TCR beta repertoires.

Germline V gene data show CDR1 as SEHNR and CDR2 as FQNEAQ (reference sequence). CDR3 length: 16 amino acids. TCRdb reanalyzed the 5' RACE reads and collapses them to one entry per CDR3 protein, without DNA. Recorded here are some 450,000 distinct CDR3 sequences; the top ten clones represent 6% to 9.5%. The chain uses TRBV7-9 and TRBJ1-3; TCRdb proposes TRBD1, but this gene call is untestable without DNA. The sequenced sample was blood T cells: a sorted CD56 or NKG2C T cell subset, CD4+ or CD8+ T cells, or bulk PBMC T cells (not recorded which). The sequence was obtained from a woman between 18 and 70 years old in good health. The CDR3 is CASTFGDSPRGNTIYF. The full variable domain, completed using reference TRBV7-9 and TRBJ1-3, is DTGVSQNPRHKITKRGQNVTFRCDPISEHNRLYWYRQTLGQGPEFLTYFQNEAQLEKSRLLSDRFSAERPKGSFSTLEIQRTEQGDSAMYLCASTFGDSPRGNTIYFGEGSWLTVV.